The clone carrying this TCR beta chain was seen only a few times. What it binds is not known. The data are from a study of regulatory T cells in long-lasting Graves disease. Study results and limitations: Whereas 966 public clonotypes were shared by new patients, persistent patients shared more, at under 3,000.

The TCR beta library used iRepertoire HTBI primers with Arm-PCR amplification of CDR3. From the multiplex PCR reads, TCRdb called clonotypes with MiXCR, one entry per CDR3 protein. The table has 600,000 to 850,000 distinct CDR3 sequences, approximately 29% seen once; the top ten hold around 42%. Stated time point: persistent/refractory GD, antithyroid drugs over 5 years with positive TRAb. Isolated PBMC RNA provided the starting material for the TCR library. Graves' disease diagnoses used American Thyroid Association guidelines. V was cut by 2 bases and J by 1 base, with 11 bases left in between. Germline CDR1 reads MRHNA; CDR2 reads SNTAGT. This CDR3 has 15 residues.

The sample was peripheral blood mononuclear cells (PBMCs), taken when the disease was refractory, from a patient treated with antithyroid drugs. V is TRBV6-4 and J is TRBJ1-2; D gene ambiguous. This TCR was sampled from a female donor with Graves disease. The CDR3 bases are TGTGCCAGCAGTGACACCGGGGAGCGTAACTATGGCTACACCTTC. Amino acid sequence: CASSDTGERNYGYTF.